This T cell receptor beta chain is from a study of identical twins. General study points: Donors were not followed over many years; analysis was cross-sectional.

Every donor was a healthy Caucasian. TCRdb re-called the 5' RACE reads through MiXCR, storing one row per CDR3 protein. The data show roughly 250,000 distinct CDR3 sequences, about 14% seen once. This clonotype was detected a few times. What it recognizes is unknown. The source of this sequence is a woman aged 18-29 years in good health. Input material: memory (CD45RO+) T cells sorted from blood.

CDR3 in amino acids: CASSWDTGVGNYGYTF. Written as DNA, the CDR3 is TGCGCCAGCAGCTGGGATACAGGGGTAGGAAACTATGGCTACACCTTC. The V and J genes are TRBV5-1 and TRBJ1-2, with 7 nucleotides matching TRBD1. The CDR3 has 16 residues. Germline-derived CDR1 and CDR2 are SGHRS and YFSETQ. The V and J ends lost 3 bases and 2 bases, in that order; junction bases with no gene match: 10. The full variable domain, in which reference TRBV5-1 and TRBJ1-2 provide the parts outside the CDR3, is KAGVTQTPRYLIKTRGQQVTLSCSPISGHRSVSWYQQTPGQGLQFLFEYFSETQRNKGNFPGRFSGRQFSNSRSEMNVSTLELGDSALYLCASSWDTGVGNYGYTFGSGTRLTVV.